At least ten counts were recorded for the clone carrying this TCR beta chain. Its antigen is not identified. The data are from a study of CD8+CD57+ T cells in acquired aplastic anemia. Findings of the study overall: The same twenty-nine CD8+ CDR3 sequences occurred in patients and in controls.

Profiles of TCR beta VDJ and CDR3 were generated from a genomic DNA template. TCRdb re-analysed the reads in MiXCR, keeping a single row per CDR3 protein. The sample consists of approximately 190,000 distinct CDR3 sequences, roughly half of them appearing once. Patients who underwent sequencing had shown CD8+CD57+ cell expansion by flow cytometry. Germline assignment: CDR1 MNHNS and CDR2 SASEGT. The J segment lost 5 bases and the V segment lost 5 bases, leaving 4 bases of the junction unmatched. The CDR3 is 13 residues long. The sequence came from a human donor with aplastic anemia. This rearrangement joins TRBV6-1 to TRBJ2-3; 7 positions agree with TRBD2. Specimen: sorted CD4+, CD8+, or CD8+CD57+ T cells (not recorded which) from PBMCs. The CDR3 DNA follows: TGTGCCAGCAGTCGAAGGGAGGGAGATACGCAGTATTTT. As protein: CASSRREGDTQYF.